Here is one TCR beta chain with its context. This record comes from a study of blood T cell repertoires in COVID-19. Study overall: Samples representing acute and convalescent COVID-19 were sourced from the United States, Italy and Spain.

J lost 2 bases, V lost 2 bases, and 11 bases had no gene match. In germline, CDR1 is GTSNPN, CDR2 SVGIG (reference sequence). This CDR3 has 17 residues. The table came from immunoSEQ multiplex PCR; TCRdb's copy has only in-frame clones and leaves some out. The sample records 430,000 or so clones, roughly 88% being singletons. This sequence originates from a woman between 18 and 30 years old who had been exposed to COVID-19. The chain recombines TRBV30 with TRBJ2-7; 11 nucleotides align to TRBD2. The specimen sequenced was PBMCs or T cells enriched from blood (not recorded which). CDR3 loop: CAWSQGVLAGGAYEQYF. The CDR3 DNA reads TGTGCCTGGAGTCAGGGTGTGCTAGCGGGGGGAGCCTACGAGCAGTACTTC.